The entry that follows covers one TCR beta chain sequence. This clonotype was seen a handful of times. Its antigen specificity is not known. Within one base of it there is no much larger clone, and no base qualities were kept. Sequencing took place on an Illumina NovaSeq 6000. TCRalpha and TCRbeta cDNA libraries were built by 5'RACE with constant-segment primers, adding sample barcodes and unique molecular identifiers. Trizol reagent was used to extract RNA from every sample. Libraries were amplified in two PCR steps, with a second sample barcode and Illumina TruSeq adapters added in the second step. Libraries were sequenced on an Illumina NovaSeq with 2 x 150 bp paired-end reads. Concerning the study's data processing: The reads were demultiplexed and collapsed into UMI-guided consensus sequences using migec v1.2.7. Using mixcr v2.1.11, the UMI consensuses were aligned to TRA and TRB V and J templates and assembled into clonotypes. Expanded or contracted clonotypes were those called significant by both edgeR and NoisET, with noise models trained on biological replicates. For edgeR calls, a false discovery rate-adjusted p below 0.01 and a log2 fold-change threshold of 1 were applied. As an exploratory analysis of dynamics, max-normalized trajectories of the 1000 most abundant clonotypes were examined by PCA with hierarchical clustering. Each responding clone was given a CD4 or CD8 phenotype based on the CD4+ and CD8+ repertoires, which had been sequenced separately. The public reads were reanalyzed by TCRdb: fastp trimming at Q25, MiXCR alignment, in-frame beta chains only. Each entry is one CDR3 protein sequence, shown with its most common DNA and genes. TCRdb, not the authors, supplied the V and J calls. In this sample the table shows about 450,000 distinct CDR3 sequences, around a quarter of which occur a single time. Jointly, the top ten make up around 13% of the sample.

These data are taken from a study of T-cell memory formation after mild COVID-19 (dated by TCRdb to the early 2020s). Notes on the research overall: TCR sequence clusters from the two donors were largely donor specific. In a couple of donors, T-cell clones that expanded and contracted after mild COVID-19 were followed by sequencing TCRalpha and TCRbeta repertoires longitudinally. Two young, previously healthy adult volunteers made up the cohort, one male and one female.

Ficoll-Paque density gradient centrifugation was used to isolate PBMCs. Relative to germline, V is 5 bases shorter and J is 1 base shorter, with 18 bases between their ends. CDR1 and CDR2, per the germline V gene (reference sequence), are SEHNR and FQNEAQ. From cysteine to phenylalanine, the CDR3 is 17 amino acids long. Only the CDR3 DNA stays, 51 bases, in frame from base 1. Points the paper makes about the study in general: Some responding clones were detected in pre-infection memory, which suggested that pre-existing cross-reactive memory T cells had joined the SARS-CoV-2 response. Clones contracting from day 15 to 85 had balanced CD4/CD8 phenotypes, while a second wave expanding from day 15 to 37 was biased towards CD4+. The study covered only two mild cases, and larger cohorts including severe cases with pre-infection samples were considered necessary. The second-wave clones that peaked on day 37 were not confirmed to be SARS-CoV-2 specific. Contracting CD4+ clones appeared mostly in the CM and EM memory subsets, whereas CD8+ clones were enriched in EMRA.

The TCR sequence derives from an adult woman who had mild COVID-19 (a few samples of this study predate the infection). The sample titles of this study are shuffled in the database, so cell type and time point are left out; the donor was told from shared clones. This chain is built from TRBV7-9 and TRBJ2-4; the D call is possibly TRBD1 or TRBD2, each sharing 5 bases. The material sequenced was PBMCs or a T cell subset sorted from them (not recorded which). The CDR3 protein sequence reads: CASSPPGTARAKNIQYF. At the DNA level, the sequence is TGTGCCAGCAGCCCACCCGGGACGGCGAGGGCCAAAAACATTCAGTACTTC.